In its sample, the clone carrying this T cell receptor beta chain was seen a few times. The entry originates in a study of blood T cell repertoires in COVID-19. Germline V gene data show CDR1 as SNHLY and CDR2 as FYNNEI. The CDR3 is 11 residues long. V was trimmed by 6 bases and J by 6 bases, leaving 8 bases between them. Profiled with immunoSEQ multiplex PCR; TCRdb holds only in-frame clones, not every one. The sample contains 150,000 to 200,000 clones, around 76% of which appear only once. Participant ages covered about 18 to 89 years across 24 US areas. Cohort placement rested on clinical history that participants reported themselves.

Source material: PBMCs or T cells enriched from blood (not recorded which). The V and J genes are TRBV2 and TRBJ1-2; D gene uncertain. This receptor was taken from a woman aged 50 to 65 with acute COVID-19. CDR3 DNA sequence: TGTGCCAGCAGCGCCAGAAATGGCTACACCTTC. Translating it yields CASSARNGYTF.